This T cell receptor (beta chain) was sequenced for a study of blood T cell repertoires in COVID-19. About the study: Acute and convalescent COVID-19 specimens originated in the United States, Italy and Spain. Sample material is recorded as cDNA or gDNA derived from T cells, B-cell-depleted T cells, or PBMCs.

Sequenced by immunoSEQ multiplex PCR; TCRdb stores in-frame clones only, minus some. The sample includes more than 60,000 clones, approximately 85% of them seen just once. CDR1 and CDR2 from the germline V gene are GTSNPN and SVGIG (reference sequence). V shed 3 bases and J shed 2 bases, with 10 bases lying between them. This CDR3 contains 13 residues. A single count supports this clone. Those enrolled in Seattle joined during active infection and were followed longitudinally afterward. Sequencing was carried out using peripheral blood. The chain recombines TRBV30 with TRBJ2-5, with D perhaps matching TRBD2 (6 bases). This TCR derives from a woman aged 60-70 years with COVID-19, enrolled during active disease. CDR3 in DNA: TGTGCCTGGAGGGCGGGGCCGCAAGAGACCCAGTACTTC. Protein sequence: CAWRAGPQETQYF. The full variable domain, its missing parts supplied by reference TRBV30 and TRBJ2-5, is SQTIHQWPATLVQPVGSPLSLECTVEGTSNPNLYWYRQAAGRGLQLLFYSVGIGQISSEVPQNLSASRPQDRQFILSSKKLLLSDSGFYLCAWRAGPQETQYFGPGTRLLVL.